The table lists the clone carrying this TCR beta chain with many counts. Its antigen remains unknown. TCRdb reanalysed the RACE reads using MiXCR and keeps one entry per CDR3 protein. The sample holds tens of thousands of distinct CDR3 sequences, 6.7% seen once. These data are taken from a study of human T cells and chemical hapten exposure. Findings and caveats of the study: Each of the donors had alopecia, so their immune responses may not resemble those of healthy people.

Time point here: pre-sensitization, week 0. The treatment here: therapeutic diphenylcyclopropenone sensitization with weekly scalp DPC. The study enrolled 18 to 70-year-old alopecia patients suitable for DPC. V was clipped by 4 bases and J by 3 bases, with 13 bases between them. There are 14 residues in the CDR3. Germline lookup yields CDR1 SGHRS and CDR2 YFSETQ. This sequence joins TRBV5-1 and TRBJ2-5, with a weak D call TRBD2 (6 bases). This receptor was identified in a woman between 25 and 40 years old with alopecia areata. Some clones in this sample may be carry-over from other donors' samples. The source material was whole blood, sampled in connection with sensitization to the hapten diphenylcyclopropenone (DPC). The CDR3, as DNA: TGCGCCAGCAGCATAGGACTACAGAAAGAGACCCAGTACTTC. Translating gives CASSIGLQKETQYF.